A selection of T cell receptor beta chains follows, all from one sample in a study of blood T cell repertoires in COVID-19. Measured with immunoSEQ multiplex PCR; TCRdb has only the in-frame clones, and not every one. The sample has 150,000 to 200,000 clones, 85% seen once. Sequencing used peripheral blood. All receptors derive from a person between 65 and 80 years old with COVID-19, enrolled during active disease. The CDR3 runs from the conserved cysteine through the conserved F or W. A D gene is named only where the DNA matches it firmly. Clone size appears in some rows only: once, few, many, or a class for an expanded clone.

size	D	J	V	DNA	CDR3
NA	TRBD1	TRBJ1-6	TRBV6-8	TGTGCCAGCAGGGAGGGACAGCAACATTCACCCCTCCACTTT	CASREGQQHSPLHF
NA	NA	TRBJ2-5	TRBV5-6	TGTGCCAGCACGAGAGACAGACAAGAGACCCAGTACTTC	CASTRDRQETQYF
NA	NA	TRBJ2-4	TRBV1	TGCACCAGCAGCCATTGTCGGTGGGGGGGACTAGCCAAAAACATTCAGTACTTC	CTSSHCRWGGLAKNIQYF
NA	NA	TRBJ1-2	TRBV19	TGTGCCAGTAGTATCACAGGAAACTATGGCTACACCTTC	CASSITGNYGYTF
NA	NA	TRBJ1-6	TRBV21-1	TGTGCCAGCAGCAAGGCCCCTTTTAATTCACCCCTCCACTTT	CASSKAPFNSPLHF
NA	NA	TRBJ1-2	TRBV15	TGTGCCACCAGCAGAGATCAGGTTTTGGTTGGGGCTGGCTACACCTTC	CATSRDQVLVGAGYTF
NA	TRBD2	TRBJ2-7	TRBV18	TGTGCCAGCTCAAAAATATCCCCTGTAGCGGGGGGTATGTACTACGAGCAGTACTTC	CASSKISPVAGGMYYEQYF
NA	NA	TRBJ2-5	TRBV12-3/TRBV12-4	TGTGCCAGCACCGGAGGGACCCCCTGGGCCCAGTACTTC	CASTGGTPWAQYF
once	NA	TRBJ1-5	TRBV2	TGTGCCAGCAGTGAAGCCGTGGGGGCTCGGAGCAATCAGCCCCAGCATTTT	CASSEAVGARSNQPQHF
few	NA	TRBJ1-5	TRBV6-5	TGTGCCAGCAGTTACAATTCTTTCAATCAGCCCCAGCATTTT	CASSYNSFNQPQHF
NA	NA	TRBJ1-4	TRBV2	TGTGCCAGCGAAGGAGGCACAACTAATGAAAAACTGTTTTTT	CASEGGTTNEKLFF
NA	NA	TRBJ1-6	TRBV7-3	TGTGCCAGCAGCTTGGACACCTTGGGGCCCCTCCACTTT	CASSLDTLGPLHF
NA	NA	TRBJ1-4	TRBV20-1	TGCAGTGCTAGTTTGGGGAGTGACGAAAAACTGTTTTTT	CSASLGSDEKLFF
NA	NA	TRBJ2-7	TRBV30	TGTGCCTGGAACTACCCGGCCCACGAGCAGTACTTC	CAWNYPAHEQYF
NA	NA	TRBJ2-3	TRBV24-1	TGTGCCACCAGTGGCCACAAAGTGGGAGAAGCTACGCAGTATTTT	CATSGHKVGEATQYF
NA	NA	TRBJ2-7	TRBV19	TGTGCCAGTAGTACCGGACAGCCCTACGAGCAGTACTTC	CASSTGQPYEQYF
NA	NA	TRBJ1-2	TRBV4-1	TGCGCCAGCAGCCGGCTAGTTGAGGGAGGCTACACCTTC	CASSRLVEGGYTF
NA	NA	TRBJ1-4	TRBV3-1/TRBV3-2	TGTGCCAGCAGCCTAACATCCGGTGGAGCCGAAAAACTGTTTTTT	CASSLTSGGAEKLFF
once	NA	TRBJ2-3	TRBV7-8	TGTGCCAGCAGCTCGGACAACACAGATACGCAGTATTTT	CASSSDNTDTQYF
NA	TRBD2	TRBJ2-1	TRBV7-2	TGTGCCAGCAGCAGCTGGACTAGCGGGAAGAATGAGCAGTTCTTC	CASSSWTSGKNEQFF
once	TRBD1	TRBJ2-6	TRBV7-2	TGTGCCAGCAGCTTAGCTTGGCAGGGGGCCCCCCCCGGGGCCAACGTCCTGACTTTC	CASSLAWQGAPPGANVLTF
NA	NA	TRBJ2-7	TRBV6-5	TGTGCCAGCAGCAGGGGAAGAGGCGAGCAGTACTTC	CASSRGRGEQYF
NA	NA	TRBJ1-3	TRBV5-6	TGTGCCAGCAGCTTGTCTACTCTGCGCTCTGGAAACACCATATATTTT	CASSLSTLRSGNTIYF
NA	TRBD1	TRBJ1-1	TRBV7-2	TGTGCCAGCAGCTTACCCGACAGGGGGGCTGAAGCTTTCTTT	CASSLPDRGAEAFF
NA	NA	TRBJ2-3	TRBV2	TGTGCCAGAAGCAGGGCAGATACGCAGTATTTT	CARSRADTQYF
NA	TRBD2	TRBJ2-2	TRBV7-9	TGTGCCAGCAGCCGACCCGGAATGACTAGCGGGGGAGGCACCGGGGAGCTGTTTTTT	CASSRPGMTSGGGTGELFF
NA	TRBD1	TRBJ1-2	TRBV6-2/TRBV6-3	TGTGCCAGCAGTTGGTGGGACAGGTGGTTTGATGGCTACACCTTC	CASSWWDRWFDGYTF
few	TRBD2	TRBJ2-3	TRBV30	TGTGCCTGGAGTGGGACTAGCGGGAGTGGCACAGATACGCAGTATTTT	CAWSGTSGSGTDTQYF
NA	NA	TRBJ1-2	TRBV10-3	TGTGCCATAGATCGAGGGGGTGATGGCTACACCTTC	CAIDRGGDGYTF
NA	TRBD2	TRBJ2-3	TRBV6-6	TGTGCCAGCAGTCCTTTAGCGGGGCGGCAGACAAGCACAGATACGCAGTATTTT	CASSPLAGRQTSTDTQYF
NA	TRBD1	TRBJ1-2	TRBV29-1	TGCAGCGGCCGGACAGGAGAGGGAGGCTACACCTTC	CSGRTGEGGYTF